This T cell receptor (beta chain) was sequenced during a study of Ad26.COV2.S vaccination and SARS-CoV-2 variants. Profiling relied on immunoSEQ multiplex PCR, and the TCRdb table lists in-frame clones only, not all of them. This sample has hundreds of thousands of clones, with 75% to 90% found just once. The V and J ends lost 8 bases and 2 bases, in that order; junction bases with no gene match: 8. This CDR3 region has 14 residues. Germline CDR1 SEHNR, CDR2 FQNEAQ (reference sequence). Treatment described: roughly 19 received Ad26.COV2.S at low or high dose, single or two shots; roughly 5 received placebo; per-sample allocation not given. Sampling happened 63 days after the first vaccine or placebo injection. Expression of Wuhan-strain SARS-CoV-2 spike came from the Ad26 vector that formed the vaccine.

The receptor comes from a person aged 18-60 years who received the Ad26.COV2.S COVID-19 vaccine or a placebo. The chain joins TRBV7-9 to TRBJ2-5; 7 bases line up with TRBD2. Sequencing used peripheral blood, obtained in a trial of Ad26.COV2.S vaccine versus placebo. CDR3 protein: CASGEGLIQETQYF. DNA for the CDR3: TGTGCCAGCGGGGAGGGATTGATTCAAGAGACCCAGTACTTC.